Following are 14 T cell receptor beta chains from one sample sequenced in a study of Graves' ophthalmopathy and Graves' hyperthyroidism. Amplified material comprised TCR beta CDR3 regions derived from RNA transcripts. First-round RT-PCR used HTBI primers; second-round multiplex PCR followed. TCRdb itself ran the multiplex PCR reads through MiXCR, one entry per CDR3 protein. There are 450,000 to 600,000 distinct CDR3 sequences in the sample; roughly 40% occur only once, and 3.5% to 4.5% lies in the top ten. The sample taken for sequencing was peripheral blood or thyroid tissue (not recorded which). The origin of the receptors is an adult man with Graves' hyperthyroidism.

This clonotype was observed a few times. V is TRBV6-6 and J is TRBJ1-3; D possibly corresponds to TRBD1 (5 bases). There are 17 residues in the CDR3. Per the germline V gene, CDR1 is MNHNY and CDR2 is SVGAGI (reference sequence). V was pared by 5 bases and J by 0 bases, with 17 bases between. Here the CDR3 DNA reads TGTGCCAGCAGTGAAGCGGGGGGAACGGTCTCTGGAAACACCATATATTTT. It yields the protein CASSEAGGTVSGNTIYF.

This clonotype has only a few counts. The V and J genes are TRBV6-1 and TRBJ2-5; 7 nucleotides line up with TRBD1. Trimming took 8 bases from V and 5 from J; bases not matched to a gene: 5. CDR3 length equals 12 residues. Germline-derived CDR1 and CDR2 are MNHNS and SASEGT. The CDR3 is CASGGQWETQYF. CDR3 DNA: TGTGCCAGCGGGGGACAGTGGGAGACCCAGTACTTC.

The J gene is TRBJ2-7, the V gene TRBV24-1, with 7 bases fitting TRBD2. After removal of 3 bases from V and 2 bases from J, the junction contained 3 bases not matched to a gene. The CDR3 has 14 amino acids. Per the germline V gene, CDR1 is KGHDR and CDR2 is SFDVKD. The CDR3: CATSDSGIPYEQYF. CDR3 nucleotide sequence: TGTGCCACCAGTGATAGCGGGATCCCCTACGAGCAGTACTTC.

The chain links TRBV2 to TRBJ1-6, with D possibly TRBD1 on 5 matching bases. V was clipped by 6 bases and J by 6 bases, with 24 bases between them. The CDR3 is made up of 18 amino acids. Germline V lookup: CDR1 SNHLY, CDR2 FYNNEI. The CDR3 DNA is TGTGCCAGCAGCCGTACACGGGGCCCCGGGAAGTTTAATTCACCCCTCCACTTT. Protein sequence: CASSRTRGPGKFNSPLHF.

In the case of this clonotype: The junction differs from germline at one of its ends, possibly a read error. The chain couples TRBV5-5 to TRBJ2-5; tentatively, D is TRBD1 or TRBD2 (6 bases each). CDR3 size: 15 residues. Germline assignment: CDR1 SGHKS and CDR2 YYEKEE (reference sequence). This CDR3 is CASSRTGRFQETQYF. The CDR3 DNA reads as TGCGCCAGCAGCAGAACAGGGAGGTTTCAAGAGACCCAGTACTTC.

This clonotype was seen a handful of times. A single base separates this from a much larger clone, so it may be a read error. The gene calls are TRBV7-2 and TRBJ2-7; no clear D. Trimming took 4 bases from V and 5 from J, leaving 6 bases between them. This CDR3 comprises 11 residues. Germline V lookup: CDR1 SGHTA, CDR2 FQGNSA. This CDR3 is CASSSQDEQYF. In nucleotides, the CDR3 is TGTGCCAGCAGCTCCCAAGACGAGCAGTACTTC. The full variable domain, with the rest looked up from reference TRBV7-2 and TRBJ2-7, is GAGVSQSPSNKVTEKGKDVELRCDPISGHTALYWYRQSLGQGLEFLIYFQGNSAPDKSGLPSDRFSAERTGGSVSTLTIQRTQQEDSAVYLCASSSQDEQYFGPGTRLTVT.

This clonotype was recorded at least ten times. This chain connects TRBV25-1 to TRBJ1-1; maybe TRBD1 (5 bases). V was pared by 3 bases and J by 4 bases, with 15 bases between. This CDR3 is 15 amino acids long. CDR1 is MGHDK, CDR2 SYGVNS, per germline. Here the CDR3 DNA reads TGTGCCAGCAGTGATTTATTAGGGGCAAGCACTGAAGCTTTCTTT. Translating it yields CASSDLLGASTEAFF.

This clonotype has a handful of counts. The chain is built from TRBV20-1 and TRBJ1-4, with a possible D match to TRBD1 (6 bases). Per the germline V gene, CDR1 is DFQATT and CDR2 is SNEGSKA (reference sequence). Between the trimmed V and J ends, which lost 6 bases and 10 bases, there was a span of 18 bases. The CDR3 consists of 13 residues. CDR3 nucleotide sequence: TGCAGTGCCCGTAGCGAGGGGGGTGGAAAACTGTTTTTT. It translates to CSARSEGGGKLFF.

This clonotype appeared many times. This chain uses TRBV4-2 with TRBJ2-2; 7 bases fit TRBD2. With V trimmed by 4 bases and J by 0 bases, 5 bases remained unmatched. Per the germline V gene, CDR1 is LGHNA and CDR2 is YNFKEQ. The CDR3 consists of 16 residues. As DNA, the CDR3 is TGTGCCAGCAGCCGCGGGGGAGGGACGAACACCGGGGAGCTGTTTTTT. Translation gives CASSRGGGTNTGELFF.

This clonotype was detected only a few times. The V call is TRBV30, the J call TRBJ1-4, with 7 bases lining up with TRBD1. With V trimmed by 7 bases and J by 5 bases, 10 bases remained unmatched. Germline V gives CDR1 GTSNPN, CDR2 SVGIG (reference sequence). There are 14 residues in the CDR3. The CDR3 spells CASRLGRGNEKLFF. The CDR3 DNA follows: TGTGCCTCGCGACTGGGCAGGGGGAATGAAAAACTGTTTTTT.

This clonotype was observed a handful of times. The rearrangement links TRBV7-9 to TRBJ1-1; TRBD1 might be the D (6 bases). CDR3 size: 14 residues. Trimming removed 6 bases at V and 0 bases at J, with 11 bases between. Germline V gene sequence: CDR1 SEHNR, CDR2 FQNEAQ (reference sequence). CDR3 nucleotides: TGTGCCAGCAGTCGGGACACCATGAACACTGAAGCTTTCTTT. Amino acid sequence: CASSRDTMNTEAFF.

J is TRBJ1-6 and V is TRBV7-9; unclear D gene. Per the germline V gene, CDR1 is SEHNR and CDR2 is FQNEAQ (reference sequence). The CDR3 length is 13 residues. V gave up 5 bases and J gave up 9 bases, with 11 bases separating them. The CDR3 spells CASSMDGSSPLHF. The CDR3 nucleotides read TGTGCCAGCAGCATGGACGGTAGTTCACCCCTCCACTTT.

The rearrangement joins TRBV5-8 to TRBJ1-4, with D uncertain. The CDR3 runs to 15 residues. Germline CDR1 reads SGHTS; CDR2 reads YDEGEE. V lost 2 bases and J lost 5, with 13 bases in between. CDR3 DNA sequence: TGTGCCAGCAGCTTAATGAGGGCGCCGAATGAAAAACTGTTTTTT. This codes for CASSLMRAPNEKLFF.

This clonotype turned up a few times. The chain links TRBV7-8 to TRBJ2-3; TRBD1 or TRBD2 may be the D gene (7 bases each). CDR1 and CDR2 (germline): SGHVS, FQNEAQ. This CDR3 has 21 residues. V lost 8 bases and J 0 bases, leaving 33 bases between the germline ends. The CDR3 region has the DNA TGTGCCAGCGGCCCAGGGGGGGCAGGCCTATCACTAGCGCCTAGCACAGATACGCAGTATTTT. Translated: CASGPGGAGLSLAPSTDTQYF.